Listed below are T cell receptor beta chains from one sample, sequenced in a study of T cells in Graves' hyperthyroidism and ophthalmopathy. MiXCR was run by TCRdb on the multiplex PCR reads, yielding one entry per CDR3 protein. The table lists a few hundred thousand distinct CDR3 sequences, around 25% of them singletons. Sequencing was done on a sample of blood. These receptors came from a man aged 45-65 years with Graves' hyperthyroidism. Both conserved end residues are part of each CDR3. Each record gives: CDR3 length, V gene, clone size, D gene, J gene, CDR3 protein, CDR3 DNA. A D gene is named only where the DNA matches it firmly. The size of a clone is reported for some rows only, either as once, few or many, or as a class for expanded clones.

>13|TRBV29-1|many|NA|TRBJ1-1
CSVKKAVNTEAFF
TGCAGCGTTAAGAAGGCGGTAAACACTGAAGCTTTCTTT
>14|TRBV6-1|NA|NA|TRBJ1-2
CAGRPPGSNYGYTF
TGTGCCGGCAGGCCCCCAGGCTCCAACTATGGCTACACCTTC
>13|TRBV3-1|many|NA|TRBJ2-1
CASRRIGGDEQFF
TGTGCCAGCAGGCGAATTGGGGGCGATGAGCAGTTCTTC
>12|TRBV29-1|NA|NA|TRBJ2-3
CSTPSRGDTQYF
TGCAGCACTCCTTCACGGGGGGATACGCAGTATTTT
>14|TRBV7-6|many|TRBD2|TRBJ2-5
CASSMTSGQETQYF
TGTGCCAGCAGCATGACTAGCGGGCAAGAGACCCAGTACTTC
>16|TRBV7-3|once|TRBD2|TRBJ2-7
CASRPQGLAAYNEQYF
TGCGCCAGCCGACCACAGGGACTAGCAGCTTACAATGAGCAGTACTTC
>14|TRBV29-1|many|NA|TRBJ1-1
CSVDPKRGSTEAFF
TGCAGCGTTGATCCTAAGCGAGGTAGCACTGAAGCTTTCTTT
>16|TRBV5-6|NA|TRBD1|TRBJ2-2
CASSLDRGPNTGELFF
TGTGCCAGCTCTCTGGACAGGGGCCCTAACACCGGGGAGCTGTTTTTT
>17|TRBV28|many|NA|TRBJ2-7
CASSPELIAAVSYEQYF
TGTGCCAGCAGCCCCGAGTTAATAGCGGCGGTCTCCTACGAGCAGTACTTC
>11|TRBV6-2/TRBV6-3|NA|NA|TRBJ1-2
CASTLGGGYTF
TGTGCCAGCACTTTAGGGGGTGGCTACACCTTC
>13|TRBV6-2/TRBV6-3|NA|NA|TRBJ1-5
CASSYSNGQPQHF
TGTGCCAGCAGTTACTCGAACGGGCAGCCCCAGCATTTT
>13|TRBV2|few|NA|TRBJ2-2
CASSDREAGELFF
TGTGCCAGCAGTGATAGAGAAGCCGGGGAGCTGTTTTTT
>13|TRBV28|many|NA|TRBJ1-6
CASSLGGISPLHF
TGTGCCAGCAGTTTAGGGGGAATTTCACCCCTCCACTTT
>19|TRBV7-2|few|NA|TRBJ2-2
CASSSPRRRTSWDTGELFF
TGTGCCAGCAGCTCCCCAAGGAGGAGAACTAGTTGGGACACCGGGGAGCTGTTTTTT
>14|TRBV7-8|many|NA|TRBJ1-1
CASSPSEAHTEAFF
TGTGCCAGCAGCCCCTCGGAAGCTCACACTGAAGCTTTCTTT
>16|TRBV9|few|NA|TRBJ2-1
CASSGPPGRSINEQFF
TGTGCCAGCAGCGGCCCCCCGGGACGCTCGATCAATGAGCAGTTCTTC